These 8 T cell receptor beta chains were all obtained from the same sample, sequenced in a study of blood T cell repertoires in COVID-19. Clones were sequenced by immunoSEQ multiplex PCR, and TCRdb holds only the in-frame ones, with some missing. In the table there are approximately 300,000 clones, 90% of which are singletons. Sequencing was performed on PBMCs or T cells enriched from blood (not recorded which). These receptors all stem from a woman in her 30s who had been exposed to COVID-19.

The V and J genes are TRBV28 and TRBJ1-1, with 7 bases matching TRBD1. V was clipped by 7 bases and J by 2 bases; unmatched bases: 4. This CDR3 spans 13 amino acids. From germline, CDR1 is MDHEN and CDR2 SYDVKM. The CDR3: CASKGTVNTEAFF. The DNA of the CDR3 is TGTGCCAGCAAGGGGACAGTAAACACTGAAGCTTTCTTT.

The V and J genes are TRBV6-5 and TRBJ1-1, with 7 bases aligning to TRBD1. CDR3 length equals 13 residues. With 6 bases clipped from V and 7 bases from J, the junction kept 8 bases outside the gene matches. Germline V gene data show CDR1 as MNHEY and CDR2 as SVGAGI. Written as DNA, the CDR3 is TGTGCCAGCAGCCACAAGACAGGGCTTGAAGCTTTCTTT. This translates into CASSHKTGLEAFF.

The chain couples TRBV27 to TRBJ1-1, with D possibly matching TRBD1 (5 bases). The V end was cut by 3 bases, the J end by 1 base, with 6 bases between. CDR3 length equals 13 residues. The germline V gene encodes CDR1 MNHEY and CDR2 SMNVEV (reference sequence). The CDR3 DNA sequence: TGTGCCAGCAGTTTTAGGGGGAACACTGAAGCTTTCTTT. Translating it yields CASSFRGNTEAFF.

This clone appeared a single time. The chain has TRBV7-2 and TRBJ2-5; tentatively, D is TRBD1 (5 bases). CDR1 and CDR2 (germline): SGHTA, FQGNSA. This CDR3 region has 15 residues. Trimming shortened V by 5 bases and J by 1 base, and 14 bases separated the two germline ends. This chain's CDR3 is CASSPRLGVQETQYF. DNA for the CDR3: TGTGCCAGCAGCCCCCGGTTAGGGGTCCAAGAGACCCAGTACTTC.

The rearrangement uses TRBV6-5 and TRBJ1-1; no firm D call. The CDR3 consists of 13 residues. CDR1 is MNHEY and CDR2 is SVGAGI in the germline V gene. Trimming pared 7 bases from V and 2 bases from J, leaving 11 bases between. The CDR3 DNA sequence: TGTGCCAGCACCACGGAGGGAAACACTGAAGCTTTCTTT. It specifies CASTTEGNTEAFF.

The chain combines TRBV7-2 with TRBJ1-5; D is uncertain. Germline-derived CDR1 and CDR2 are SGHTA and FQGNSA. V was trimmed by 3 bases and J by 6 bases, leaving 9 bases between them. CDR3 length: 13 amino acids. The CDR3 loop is CASSFIGIQPQHF. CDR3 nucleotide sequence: TGTGCCAGCAGCTTCATCGGTATTCAGCCCCAGCATTTT.

The CDR3 region has the DNA TGTGCCAGCAGCATATCAGGGTTTGGCACTGAAGCTTTCTTT. Its translation: CASSISGFGTEAFF. The V call is TRBV7-3, the J call TRBJ1-1; tentative D call: TRBD1 (5 bases). Per the germline V gene, CDR1 is SGHTA and CDR2 is FQGTGA. The CDR3 runs 14 residues. V was cut by 5 bases and J by 4 bases, with 14 bases left in between.

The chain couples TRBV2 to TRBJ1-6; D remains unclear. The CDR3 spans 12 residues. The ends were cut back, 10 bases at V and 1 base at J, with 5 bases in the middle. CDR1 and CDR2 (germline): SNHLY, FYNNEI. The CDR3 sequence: CATGSYNSPLHF. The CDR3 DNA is TGTGCCACGGGATCCTATAATTCACCCCTCCACTTT.